These 8 T cell receptor beta chains were sequenced from one sample in a study of blood T cell repertoires in COVID-19. This table comes from immunoSEQ multiplex PCR, and its TCRdb copy is limited to in-frame clones, with some not included. Among hundreds of thousands of clones listed, more than 75% were seen once. Sequenced sample: PBMCs or T cells enriched from blood (not recorded which). These receptors were taken from a young man who had recovered from COVID-19.

The rearrangement joins TRBV4-1 to TRBJ1-2; D unresolved. The CDR3 runs to 16 residues. CDR1 is MGHRA and CDR2 is YSYEKL in the germline V gene. The V end lost 3 bases, the J end lost 2 bases, and 16 bases lay between the germline ends. DNA for the CDR3: TGCGCCAGCAGCCATGTTACAGCCTCTAAGAACTATGGCTACACCTTC. Its translation is CASSHVTASKNYGYTF.

The gene calls are TRBV19 and TRBJ1-2, with 9 positions matching TRBD1. CDR1 is LNHDA, CDR2 SQIVND, per germline (reference sequence). This CDR3 spans 15 amino acids. V lost 3 bases, J lost 4 bases, and 6 bases stayed unmatched. CDR3 loop: CASSIGGQGVYGYTF. The CDR3 region has the DNA TGTGCCAGTAGTATCGGGGGACAGGGCGTCTATGGCTACACCTTC.

The V call is TRBV2, the J call TRBJ2-7; TRBD1 agrees at 8 bases. The CDR3 runs to 11 residues. V lost 6 bases to trimming and J lost 6 bases; unmatched junction nucleotides: 1. Germline V gene data show CDR1 as SNHLY and CDR2 as FYNNEI. CDR3 residues: CASRDRGEQYF. The DNA for the CDR3 is TGTGCCAGCAGAGACAGGGGCGAGCAGTACTTC.

This chain connects TRBV27 to TRBJ1-6; D might be TRBD1 (6 bases). Trimming pared 1 base from V and 8 bases from J, leaving 12 bases between. Looked up from germline, CDR1 is MNHEY and CDR2 is SMNVEV (reference sequence). This CDR3 has 15 residues. The CDR3 region has the DNA TGTGCCAGCAGTTTATGGGGGGGCGCGGATTCACCCCTCCACTTT. This sequence encodes CASSLWGGADSPLHF.

This clone was observed a few times. This chain joins TRBV11-3 and TRBJ2-1; 8 bases match TRBD2. CDR1 SGHNT and CDR2 YENEEA come from the germline V gene. V shed 5 bases and J 0 bases; nucleotides not matched to a gene: 6. The CDR3 consists of 16 residues. DNA of the CDR3: TGTGCCAGCAGCGGTCGACTAGCGAGCTCCTACAATGAGCAGTTCTTC. Translation: CASSGRLASSYNEQFF.

The chain has TRBV28 and TRBJ1-4; 8 nucleotides line up with TRBD1. Per germline, CDR1 MDHEN and CDR2 SYDVKM. This CDR3 spans 14 amino acids. Losses at the gene ends were 4 bases for V and 8 bases for J; bases not matched to a gene: 6. The CDR3 reads CASSSTGAGEKLFF. CDR3 in DNA: TGTGCCAGCAGTTCGACAGGGGCGGGAGAAAAACTGTTTTTT.

The rearrangement links TRBV28 to TRBJ1-1; no definite D call. This CDR3 has 15 amino acids. V lost 4 bases and J 0 bases, leaving 12 bases between the germline ends. Per germline, CDR1 MDHEN and CDR2 SYDVKM. For the CDR3, the DNA is TGTGCCAGCAGTTCGGGCAGGAGGATGAACACTGAAGCTTTCTTT. Translation: CASSSGRRMNTEAFF. Variable domain in full (rest from reference TRBV28 and TRBJ1-1): DVKVTQSSRYLVKRTGEKVFLECVQDMDHENMFWYRQDPGLGLRLIYFSYDVKMKEKGDIPEGYSVSREKKERFSLILESASTNQTSMYLCASSSGRRMNTEAFFGQGTRLTVV.

This clone was seen more than once but under ten times. The chain uses TRBV19 and TRBJ1-1, with no clear D. Trimming took 2 bases from V and 0 from J, leaving 10 bases between them. The CDR3 sequence is 15 residues long. CDR1 LNHDA and CDR2 SQIVND come from the germline V gene (reference sequence). The CDR3 sequence is CASSIRGRMNTEAFF. The CDR3 DNA follows: TGTGCCAGTAGTATACGAGGCCGTATGAACACTGAAGCTTTCTTT.